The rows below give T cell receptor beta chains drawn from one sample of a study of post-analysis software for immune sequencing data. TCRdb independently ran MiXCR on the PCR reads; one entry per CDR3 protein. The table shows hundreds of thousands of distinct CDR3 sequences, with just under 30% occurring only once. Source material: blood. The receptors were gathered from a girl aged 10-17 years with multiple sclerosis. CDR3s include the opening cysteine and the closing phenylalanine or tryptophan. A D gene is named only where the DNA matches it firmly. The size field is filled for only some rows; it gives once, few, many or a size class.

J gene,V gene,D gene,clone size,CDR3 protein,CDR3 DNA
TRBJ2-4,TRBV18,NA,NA,CASSLDRFLAKNIQYF,TGTGCCAGCTCACTGGACAGATTTTTAGCCAAAAACATTCAGTACTTC
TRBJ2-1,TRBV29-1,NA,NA,CSVARAGGQETQFF,TGCAGCGTTGCTAGGGCCGGGGGGCAAGAGACCCAGTTCTTC
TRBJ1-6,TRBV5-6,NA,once,CTSSPRPGPSSPLHF,TGTACCAGCAGCCCGAGGCCAGGTCCAAGTTCACCCCTCCACTTT
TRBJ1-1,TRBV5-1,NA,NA,CASSLDLSGFGAFF,TGCGCCAGCAGCTTGGACCTTTCGGGGTTTGGAGCTTTCTTT
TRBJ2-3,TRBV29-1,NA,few,CSVDGADTQYF,TGCAGCGTTGACGGGGCAGATACGCAGTATTTT
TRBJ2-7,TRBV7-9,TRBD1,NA,CASSLVGGPGSYEQYF,TGTGCCAGCAGCTTAGTAGGGGGCCCGGGCTCCTACGAGCAGTACTTC
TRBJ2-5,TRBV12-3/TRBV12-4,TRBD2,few,CASRPGGLALETQYF,TGTGCCAGCAGACCCGGGGGACTAGCGCTGGAGACCCAGTACTTC
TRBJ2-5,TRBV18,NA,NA,CASSPPGGDFGETQYF,TGTGCCAGCTCACCCCCGGGTGGGGATTTCGGAGAGACCCAGTACTTC
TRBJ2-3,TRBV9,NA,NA,CASSGQDRATDTQYF,TGTGCCAGCAGCGGACAAGACAGAGCCACAGATACGCAGTATTTT
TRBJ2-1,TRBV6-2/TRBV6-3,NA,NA,CASSMDWNNEQFF,TGTGCCAGCAGCATGGACTGGAACAATGAGCAGTTCTTC
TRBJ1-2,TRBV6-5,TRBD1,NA,CASTRGQGYGYTF,TGTGCCAGCACCAGAGGACAGGGCTATGGCTACACCTTC
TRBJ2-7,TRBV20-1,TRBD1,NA,CSARDTGTGAIGEQYF,TGCAGTGCTAGAGACACCGGGACAGGGGCGATTGGCGAGCAGTACTTC